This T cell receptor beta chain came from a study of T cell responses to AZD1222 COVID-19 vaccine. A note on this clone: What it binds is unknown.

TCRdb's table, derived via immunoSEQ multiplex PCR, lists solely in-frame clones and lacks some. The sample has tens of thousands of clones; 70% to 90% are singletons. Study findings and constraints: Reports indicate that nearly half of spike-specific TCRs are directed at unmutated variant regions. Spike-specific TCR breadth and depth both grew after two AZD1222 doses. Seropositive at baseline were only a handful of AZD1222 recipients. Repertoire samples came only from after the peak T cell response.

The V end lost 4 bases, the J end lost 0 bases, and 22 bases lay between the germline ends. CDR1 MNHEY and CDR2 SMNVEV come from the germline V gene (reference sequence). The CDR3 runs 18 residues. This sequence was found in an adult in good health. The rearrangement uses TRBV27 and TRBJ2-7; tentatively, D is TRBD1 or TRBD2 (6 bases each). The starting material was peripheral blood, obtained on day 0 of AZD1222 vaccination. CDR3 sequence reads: CASSSLLLKGGSSYEQYF. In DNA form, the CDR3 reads TGTGCCAGCAGTTCTCTTCTCCTGAAGGGGGGTTCCTCCTACGAGCAGTACTTC.